What follows are 3 T cell receptor beta chains derived from one specimen sequenced in a study of shared clonotypes between healthy human individuals. Data came from immunoSEQ multiplex PCR; TCRdb stores just in-frame clones and leaves some out. The table records around 2,000,000 clones, 90% to 95% of them present only once. Sequenced: naive CD4+ T cells sorted from blood. Subset described: CD45RA+ positively selected. The receptors were sampled from a man younger than 35 in good health.

The chain combines TRBV6-1 with TRBJ2-7, with TRBD2 matching 9 bases. This CDR3 region has 17 residues. J gave up 2 bases and V 0 bases, and 8 bases lay outside the gene matches. Germline lookup yields CDR1 MNHNS and CDR2 SASEGT. The CDR3 DNA follows: TGTGCCAGCAGTGAAGCGGGGCGGGAGGGCCTCCCCTACGAGCAGTACTTC. Translation: CASSEAGREGLPYEQYF.

The J gene is TRBJ1-4, the V gene TRBV7-9, with D possibly TRBD1 on 5 matching bases. Germline values: CDR1 SEHNR, CDR2 FQNEAQ (reference sequence). V gave up 5 bases and J gave up 5 bases, with 15 bases separating them. The CDR3 length is 15 residues. In DNA form, the CDR3 reads TGTGCCAGCAGCACCGTCGGGGGGTCGAATGAAAAACTGTTTTTT. It specifies CASSTVGGSNEKLFF. The full variable domain, with the rest looked up from reference TRBV7-9 and TRBJ1-4, is DTGVSQNPRHKITKRGQNVTFRCDPISEHNRLYWYRQTLGQGPEFLTYFQNEAQLEKSRLLSDRFSAERPKGSFSTLEIQRTEQGDSAMYLCASSTVGGSNEKLFFGSGTQLSVL.

This chain uses TRBV6-6 with TRBJ1-1; no clear D. Germline CDR1 reads MNHNY; CDR2 reads SVGAGI (reference sequence). Deletions cut 6 bases from V and 0 bases from J, with 8 bases between. The CDR3 length is 13 residues. The CDR3 protein is CASRQTVNTEAFF. CDR3 bases: TGTGCCAGCAGGCAGACTGTGAACACTGAAGCTTTCTTT.